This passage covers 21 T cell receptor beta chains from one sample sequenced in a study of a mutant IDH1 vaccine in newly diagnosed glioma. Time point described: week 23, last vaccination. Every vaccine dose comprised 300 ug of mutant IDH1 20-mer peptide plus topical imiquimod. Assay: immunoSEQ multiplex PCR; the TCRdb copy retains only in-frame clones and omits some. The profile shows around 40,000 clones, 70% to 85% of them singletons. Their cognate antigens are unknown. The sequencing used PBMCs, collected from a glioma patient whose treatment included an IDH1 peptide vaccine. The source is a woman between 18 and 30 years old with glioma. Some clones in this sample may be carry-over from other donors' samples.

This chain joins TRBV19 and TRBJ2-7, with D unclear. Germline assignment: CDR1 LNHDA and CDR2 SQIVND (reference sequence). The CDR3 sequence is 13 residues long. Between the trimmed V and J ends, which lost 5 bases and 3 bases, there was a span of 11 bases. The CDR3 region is CASSSARSYEQYF. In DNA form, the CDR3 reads TGTGCCAGTAGTTCTGCCAGGAGCTACGAGCAGTACTTC.

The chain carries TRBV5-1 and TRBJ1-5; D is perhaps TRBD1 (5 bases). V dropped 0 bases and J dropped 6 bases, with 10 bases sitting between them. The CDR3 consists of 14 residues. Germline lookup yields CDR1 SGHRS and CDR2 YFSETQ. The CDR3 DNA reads TGCGCCAGCAGCTTGGGGGGGAGCGGTCAGCCCCAGCATTTT. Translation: CASSLGGSGQPQHF. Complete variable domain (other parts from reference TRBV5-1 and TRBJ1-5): KAGVTQTPRYLIKTRGQQVTLSCSPISGHRSVSWYQQTPGQGLQFLFEYFSETQRNKGNFPGRFSGRQFSNSRSEMNVSTLELGDSALYLCASSLGGSGQPQHFGDGTRLSIL.

CDR3 DNA: TGTGCCAGCAGCCGGGACCTTAATGAAAAACTGTTTTTT. Encoded protein: CASSRDLNEKLFF. The V and J genes are TRBV11-1 and TRBJ1-4, with D maybe TRBD1 (5 bases). The CDR3 is 13 residues long. Looked up from germline, CDR1 is SGHAT and CDR2 is FQDESV (reference sequence). V was trimmed by 5 bases and J by 4 bases, leaving 8 bases between them.

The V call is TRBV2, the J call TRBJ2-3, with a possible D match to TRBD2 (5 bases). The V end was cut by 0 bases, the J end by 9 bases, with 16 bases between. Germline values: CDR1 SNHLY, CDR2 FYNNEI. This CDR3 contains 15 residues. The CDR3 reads CASSEARTQTRTQYF. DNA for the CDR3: TGTGCCAGCAGTGAAGCGCGGACTCAGACGAGGACGCAGTATTTT.

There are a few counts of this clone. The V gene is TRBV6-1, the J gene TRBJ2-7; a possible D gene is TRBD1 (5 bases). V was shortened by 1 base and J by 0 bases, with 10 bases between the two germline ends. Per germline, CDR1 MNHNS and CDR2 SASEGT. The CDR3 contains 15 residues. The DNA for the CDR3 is TGTGCCAGCAGTGAAGTAGGAGACAGCTCCTACGAGCAGTACTTC. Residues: CASSEVGDSSYEQYF.

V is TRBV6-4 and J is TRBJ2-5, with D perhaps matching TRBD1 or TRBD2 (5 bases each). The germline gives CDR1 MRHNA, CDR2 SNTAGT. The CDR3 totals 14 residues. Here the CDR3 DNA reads TGTCCCACCTCCAACGGGACCTTCGGGGAGACCCAGTACTTC. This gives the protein CPTSNGTFGETQYF.

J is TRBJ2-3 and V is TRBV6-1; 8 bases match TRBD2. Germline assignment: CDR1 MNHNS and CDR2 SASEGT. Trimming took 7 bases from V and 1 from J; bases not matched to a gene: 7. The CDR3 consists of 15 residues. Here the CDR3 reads CASTPGGVGTDTQYF. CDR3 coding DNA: TGTGCCAGCACCCCGGGGGGGGTAGGCACAGATACGCAGTATTTT.

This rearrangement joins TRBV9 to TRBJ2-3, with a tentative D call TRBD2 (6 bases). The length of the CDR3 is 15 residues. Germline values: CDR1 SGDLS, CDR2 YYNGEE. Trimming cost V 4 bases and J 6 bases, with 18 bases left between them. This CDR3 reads CASSPRLGGEDTQYF. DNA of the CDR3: TGTGCCAGCAGCCCCAGACTCGGGGGAGAGGATACGCAGTATTTT. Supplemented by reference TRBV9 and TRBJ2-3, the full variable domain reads DSGVTQTPKHLITATGQRVTLRCSPRSGDLSVYWYQQSLDQGLQFLIQYYNGEERAKGNILERFSAQQFPDLHSELNLSSLELGDSALYFCASSPRLGGEDTQYFGPGTRLTVL.

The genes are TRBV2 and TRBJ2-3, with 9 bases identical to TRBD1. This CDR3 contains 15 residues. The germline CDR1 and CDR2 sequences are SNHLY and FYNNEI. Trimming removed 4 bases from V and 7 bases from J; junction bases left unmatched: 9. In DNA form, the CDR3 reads TGTGCCAGCAGTGCGGAGGACAGGGGCCCATATACGCAGTATTTT. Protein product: CASSAEDRGPYTQYF.

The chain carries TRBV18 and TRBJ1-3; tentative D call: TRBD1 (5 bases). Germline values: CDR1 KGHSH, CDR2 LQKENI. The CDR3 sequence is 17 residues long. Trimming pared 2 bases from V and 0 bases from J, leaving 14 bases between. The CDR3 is CASSPRGRVYSGNTIYF. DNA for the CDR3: TGTGCCAGCTCACCAAGAGGCAGGGTTTACTCTGGAAACACCATATATTTT. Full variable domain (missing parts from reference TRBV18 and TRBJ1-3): NAGVMQNPRHLVRRRGQEARLRCSPMKGHSHVYWYRQLPEEGLKFMVYLQKENIIDESGMPKERFSAEFPKEGPSILRIQQVVRGDSAAYFCASSPRGRVYSGNTIYFGEGSWLTVV.

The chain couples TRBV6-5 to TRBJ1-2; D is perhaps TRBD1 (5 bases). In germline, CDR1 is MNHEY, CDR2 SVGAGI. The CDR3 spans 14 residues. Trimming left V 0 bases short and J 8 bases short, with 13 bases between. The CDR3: CASSYSQGIGGYTF. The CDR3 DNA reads TGTGCCAGCAGTTACTCTCAGGGAATCGGCGGCTACACCTTC.

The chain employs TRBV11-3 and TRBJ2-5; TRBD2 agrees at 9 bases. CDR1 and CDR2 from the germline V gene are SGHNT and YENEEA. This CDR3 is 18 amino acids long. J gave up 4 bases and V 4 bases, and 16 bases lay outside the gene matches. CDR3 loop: CASSSLDRWREGRETQYF. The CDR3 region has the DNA TGTGCCAGCAGCTCCTTAGATCGGTGGCGGGAGGGCCGAGAGACCCAGTACTTC.

CDR3 region: CAWSVPTSGNIHEQYF. The CDR3 DNA follows: TGTGCCTGGAGTGTACCTACTAGCGGGAATATCCACGAGCAGTACTTC. The chain has TRBV30 and TRBJ2-5; 10 nucleotides match TRBD2. The J call is doubtful: the DNA matches TRBJ2-7 better. Germline V lookup: CDR1 GTSNPN, CDR2 SVGIG (reference sequence). The CDR3 runs 16 residues.

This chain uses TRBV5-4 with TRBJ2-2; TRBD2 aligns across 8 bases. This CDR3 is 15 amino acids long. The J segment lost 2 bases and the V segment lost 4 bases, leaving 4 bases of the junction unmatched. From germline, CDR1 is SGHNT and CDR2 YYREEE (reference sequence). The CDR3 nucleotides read TGTGCCAGCAGCCGCCTAGCGGGCAACACCGGGGAGCTGTTTTTT. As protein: CASSRLAGNTGELFF.

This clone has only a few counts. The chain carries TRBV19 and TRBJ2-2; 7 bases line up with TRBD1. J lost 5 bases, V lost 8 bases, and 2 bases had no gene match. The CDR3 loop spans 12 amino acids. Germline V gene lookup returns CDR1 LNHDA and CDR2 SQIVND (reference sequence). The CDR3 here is CASEGQTGELFF. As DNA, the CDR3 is TGTGCCAGTGAGGGACAGACCGGGGAGCTGTTTTTT.

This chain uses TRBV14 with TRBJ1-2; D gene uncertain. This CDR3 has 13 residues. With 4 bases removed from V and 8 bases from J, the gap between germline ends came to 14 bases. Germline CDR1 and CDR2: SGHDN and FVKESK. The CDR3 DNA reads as TGTGCCAGCAGCCCCTTCGAGGCCCGGGGCTACACCTTC. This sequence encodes CASSPFEARGYTF.

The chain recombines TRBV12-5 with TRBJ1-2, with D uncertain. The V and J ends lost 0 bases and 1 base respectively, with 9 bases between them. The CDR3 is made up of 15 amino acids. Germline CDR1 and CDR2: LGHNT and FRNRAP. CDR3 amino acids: CASGLVAVINYGYTF. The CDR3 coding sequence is TGTGCTAGTGGTTTGGTAGCCGTTATTAACTATGGCTACACCTTC.

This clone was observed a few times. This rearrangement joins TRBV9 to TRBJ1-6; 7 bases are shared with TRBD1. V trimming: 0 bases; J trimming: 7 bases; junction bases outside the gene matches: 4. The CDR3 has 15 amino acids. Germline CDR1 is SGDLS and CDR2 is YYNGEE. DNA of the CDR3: TGTGCCAGCAGCGTAGATCCAGGGGGGAATTCACCCCTCCACTTT. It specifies CASSVDPGGNSPLHF.

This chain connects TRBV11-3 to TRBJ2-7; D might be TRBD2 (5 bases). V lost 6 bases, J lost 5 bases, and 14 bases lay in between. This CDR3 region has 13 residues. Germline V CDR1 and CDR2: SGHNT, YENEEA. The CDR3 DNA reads TGTGCCAGCAGAGTATTAGGAGGCCACGAGCAGTACTTC. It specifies CASRVLGGHEQYF.

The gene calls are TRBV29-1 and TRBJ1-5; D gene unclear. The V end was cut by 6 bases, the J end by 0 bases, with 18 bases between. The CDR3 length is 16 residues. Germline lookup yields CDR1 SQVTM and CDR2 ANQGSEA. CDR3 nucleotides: TGCAGCGTGGGCGGGGTTGGGAAGAATAGCAATCAGCCCCAGCATTTT. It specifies CSVGGVGKNSNQPQHF.

The CDR3 nucleotides are TGCAGCGTTGAACCCGGACACGCCGGGTACGAGCAGTACTTC. Translated: CSVEPGHAGYEQYF. The V and J genes are TRBV29-1 and TRBJ2-7; maybe TRBD1 (5 bases). CDR3 length equals 14 residues. Trimming stripped 2 bases from V and 4 bases from J, with 15 bases between. Germline V gene lookup returns CDR1 SQVTM and CDR2 ANQGSEA.